Listed below are T cell receptor beta chains from one sample, sequenced in a study of cytomegalovirus exposure and HLA in healthy donors. Measured with immunoSEQ multiplex PCR; TCRdb has only the in-frame clones, and not every one. The sample records 55,000 to 80,000 clones, over 70% being singletons. Sequencing used PBMCs. The receptor source for this set is a man in his fifties or sixties in good health and CMV-seropositive. The CDR3 runs from the conserved cysteine through the conserved F or W. Clone size is stated in some rows and not others, as once, few, many or a class when expanded.

medium-sized TRBJ1-1 TRBV2 CASSDTGGASTFF
- TRBJ2-4 TRBV27 CASSLFGPFNIQYF
- TRBJ2-2 TRBV7-9 CASSFFPTITAGELFF
- TRBJ2-5 TRBV9 CASSVGGQTSGTQYF
- TRBJ2-7 TRBV6-6 CASSSPGQGYEQYF
few TRBJ2-7 TRBV19 CASSTGQGSYEQYF
- TRBJ1-1 TRBV7-6 CASSPWPTGGTEAFF
once TRBJ2-1 TRBV10-3 CAISRTSGSSSYNEQFF
- TRBJ2-3 TRBV5-1 CASSSTAGGGTDTQYF
- TRBJ2-3 TRBV11-3 CASSFGGQGGDTQYF
- TRBJ1-3 TRBV23-1 CASSQSEGHGGRGNTIYF
once TRBJ1-5 TRBV15 CATSSEKGAGNQPQHF
- TRBJ1-2 TRBV4-1 CASSHNDRANYGYTF
few TRBJ1-5 TRBV11-1 CASSPVDSYDQPQHF
once TRBJ1-2 TRBV2 CASSVQGDYGYTF
- TRBJ2-1 TRBV7-8 CASSPPAGGPDEQFF
- TRBJ1-5 TRBV10-2 CASSEARQGTFFDTSLGNQPQHF
- TRBJ2-7 TRBV7-9 CASSGDRVPYEQYF
- TRBJ1-1 TRBV19 CASSFTTLPGYTEAFF
- TRBJ2-7 TRBV5-4 CASSLVGGKKSYEQYF
- TRBJ2-7 TRBV5-6 CASSGLEYEQYF
- TRBJ2-1 TRBV5-1 CASSLGDSYNEQFF
- TRBJ1-2 TRBV7-9 CASSLGTGYGYTF
- TRBJ1-1 TRBV6-5 CASSRRQGQTEAFF
- TRBJ1-2 TRBV28 CASSSTGQGPGYTF
- TRBJ2-7 TRBV4-2 CASSQKSSSGRVYEQYF
- TRBJ2-1 TRBV6-5 CASSRDRGPNEQFF
once TRBJ1-2 TRBV4-2 CASSQDGGGIRGYTF
- TRBJ2-1 TRBV5-1 CASSLALDRVLYNEQFF
once TRBJ2-5 TRBV4-2 CASSLRPWGGLQETQYF
few TRBJ2-1 TRBV2 CASSEWQSNEQFF
- TRBJ1-2 TRBV10-3 CAISEKTNYGYTF
- TRBJ2-7 TRBV5-1 CASSLQTGGEQYF
- TRBJ2-1 TRBV5-1 CASSLGRYYDEQFF
- TRBJ1-2 TRBV6-5 CASSFGTGAGYGYTF
- TRBJ1-1 TRBV11-3 CASSSLGGLNTEAFF
- TRBJ2-7 TRBV20-1 CSATERYEQYF
- TRBJ1-5 TRBV21-1 CASSKEGGLARQPQHF
few TRBJ2-1 TRBV5-1 CASSLVASYNEQFF
- TRBJ2-7 TRBV27 CASSSLAGATYEQYF
- TRBJ2-2 TRBV7-6 CASSLEILEFDTGELFF
few TRBJ2-5 TRBV4-1 CASSQDSGLPGFEETQYF
- TRBJ2-5 TRBV5-1 CASSSSSGGPETQYF
- TRBJ1-1 TRBV19 CASSQDSPMNTEAFF
- TRBJ2-5 TRBV13 CASAFFQVETQYF
- TRBJ2-6 TRBV5-1 CASSPDSSGANVLTF
- TRBJ2-1 TRBV11-3 CASSFPSGQSDEQFF
- TRBJ2-7 TRBV5-4 CASSGRSYEQYF